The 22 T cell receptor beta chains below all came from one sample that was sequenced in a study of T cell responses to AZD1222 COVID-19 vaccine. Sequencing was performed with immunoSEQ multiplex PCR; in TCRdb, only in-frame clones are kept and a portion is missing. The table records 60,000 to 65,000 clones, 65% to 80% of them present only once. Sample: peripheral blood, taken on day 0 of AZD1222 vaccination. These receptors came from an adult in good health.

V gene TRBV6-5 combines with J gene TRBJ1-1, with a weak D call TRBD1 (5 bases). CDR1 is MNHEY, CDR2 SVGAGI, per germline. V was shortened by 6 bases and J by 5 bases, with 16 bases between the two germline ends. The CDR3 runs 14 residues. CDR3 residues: CASRPPRVRTEAFF. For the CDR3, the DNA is TGTGCCAGCAGACCACCCAGGGTTCGAACTGAAGCTTTCTTT.

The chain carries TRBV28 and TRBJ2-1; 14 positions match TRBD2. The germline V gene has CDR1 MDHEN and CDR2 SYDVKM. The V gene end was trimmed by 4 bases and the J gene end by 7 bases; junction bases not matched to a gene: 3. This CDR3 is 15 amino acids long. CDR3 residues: CASSWGLAGENEQFF. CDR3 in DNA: TGTGCCAGCAGTTGGGGACTAGCGGGGGAAAATGAGCAGTTCTTC.

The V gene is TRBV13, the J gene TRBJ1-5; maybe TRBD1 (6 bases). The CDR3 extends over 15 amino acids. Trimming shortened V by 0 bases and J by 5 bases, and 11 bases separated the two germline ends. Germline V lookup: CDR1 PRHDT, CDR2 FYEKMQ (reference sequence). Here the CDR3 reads CASSLGAGGHQPQHF. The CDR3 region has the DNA TGTGCCAGCAGCTTAGGCGCTGGGGGCCATCAGCCCCAGCATTTT.

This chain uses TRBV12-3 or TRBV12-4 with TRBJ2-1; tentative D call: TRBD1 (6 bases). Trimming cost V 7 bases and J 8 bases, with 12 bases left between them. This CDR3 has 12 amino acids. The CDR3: CASTRQDHEQFF. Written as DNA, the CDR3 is TGTGCCAGCACCAGACAGGATCATGAGCAGTTCTTC.

CDR3 loop: CASSLGTGVDEQFF. DNA of the CDR3: TGTGCCAGCAGCTTAGGGACAGGGGTGGATGAGCAGTTCTTC. The chain couples TRBV7-6 to TRBJ2-1, with 9 bases matching TRBD1. Germline V gene data show CDR1 as SGHVS and CDR2 as FNYEAQ. The V and J ends lost 1 base and 8 bases, in that order; junction bases with no gene match: 3. This CDR3 region has 14 residues.

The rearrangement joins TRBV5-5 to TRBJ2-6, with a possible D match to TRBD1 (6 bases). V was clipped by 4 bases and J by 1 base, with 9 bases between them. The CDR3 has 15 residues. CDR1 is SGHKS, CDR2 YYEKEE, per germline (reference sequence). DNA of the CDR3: TGTGCCAGCAGCGTACAGGGTTCTGGGGCCAACGTCCTGACTTTC. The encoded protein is CASSVQGSGANVLTF.

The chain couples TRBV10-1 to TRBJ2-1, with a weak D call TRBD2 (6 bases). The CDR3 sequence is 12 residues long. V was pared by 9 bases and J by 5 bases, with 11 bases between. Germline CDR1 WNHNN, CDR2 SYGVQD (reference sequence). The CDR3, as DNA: TGCGCCAGGGGGAGGCATAACAATGAGCAGTTCTTC. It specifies CARGRHNNEQFF.

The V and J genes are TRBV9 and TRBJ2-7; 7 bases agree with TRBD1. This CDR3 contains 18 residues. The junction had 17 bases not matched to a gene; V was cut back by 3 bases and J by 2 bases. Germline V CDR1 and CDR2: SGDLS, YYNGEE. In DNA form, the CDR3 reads TGTGCCAGCAGCGCAAAAGGGGATACACCGGGACAGACCTACGAGCAGTACTTC. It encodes CASSAKGDTPGQTYEQYF.

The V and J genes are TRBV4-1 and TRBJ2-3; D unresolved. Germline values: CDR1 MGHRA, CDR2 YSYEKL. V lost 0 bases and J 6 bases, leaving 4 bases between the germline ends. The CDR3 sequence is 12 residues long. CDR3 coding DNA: TGCGCCAGCAGCCAAGACGGGGATACGCAGTATTTT. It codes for CASSQDGDTQYF.

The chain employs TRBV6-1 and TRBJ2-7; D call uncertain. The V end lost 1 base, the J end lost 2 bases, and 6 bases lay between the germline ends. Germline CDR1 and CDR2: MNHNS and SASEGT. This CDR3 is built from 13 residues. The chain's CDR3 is CASSEGVAYEQYF. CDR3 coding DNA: TGTGCCAGCAGTGAAGGGGTTGCCTACGAGCAGTACTTC.

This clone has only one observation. This CDR3 reads CASGDLQEEQYF. CDR3 bases: TGTGCCAGCGGGGATCTACAGGAGGAGCAGTACTTC. This sequence joins TRBV6-5 and TRBJ2-7; possible D gene TRBD1, 5 bases. The germline gives CDR1 MNHEY, CDR2 SVGAGI. The V and J ends lost 8 bases and 7 bases respectively, with 15 bases between them. This CDR3 is 12 amino acids long.

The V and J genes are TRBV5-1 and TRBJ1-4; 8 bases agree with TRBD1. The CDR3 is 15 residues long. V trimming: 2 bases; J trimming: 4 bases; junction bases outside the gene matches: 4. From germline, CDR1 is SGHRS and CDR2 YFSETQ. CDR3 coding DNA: TGCGCCAGCAGCTTCGGGACAGGCGTTAATGAAAAACTGTTTTTT. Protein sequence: CASSFGTGVNEKLFF.

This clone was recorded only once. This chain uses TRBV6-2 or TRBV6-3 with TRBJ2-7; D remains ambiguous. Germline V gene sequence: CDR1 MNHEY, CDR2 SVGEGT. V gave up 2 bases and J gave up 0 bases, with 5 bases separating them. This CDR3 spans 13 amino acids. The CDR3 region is CASSYRVSYEQYF. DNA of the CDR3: TGTGCCAGCAGTTACAGGGTCTCCTACGAGCAGTACTTC.

The DNA for the CDR3 is TGTGCCAGCAGTCTCTGGGACAAGACCTACAATGAGCAGTTCTTC. Its protein is CASSLWDKTYNEQFF. The chain uses TRBV9 and TRBJ2-1; TRBD1 is a possible D gene (6 bases). V was trimmed by 5 bases and J by 2 bases, leaving 14 bases between them. The CDR3 is 15 residues long. CDR1 SGDLS and CDR2 YYNGEE come from the germline V gene. Full variable domain (outside the CDR3, taken from reference TRBV9 and TRBJ2-1): DSGVTQTPKHLITATGQRVTLRCSPRSGDLSVYWYQQSLDQGLQFLIQYYNGEERAKGNILERFSAQQFPDLHSELNLSSLELGDSALYFCASSLWDKTYNEQFFGPGTRLTVL.

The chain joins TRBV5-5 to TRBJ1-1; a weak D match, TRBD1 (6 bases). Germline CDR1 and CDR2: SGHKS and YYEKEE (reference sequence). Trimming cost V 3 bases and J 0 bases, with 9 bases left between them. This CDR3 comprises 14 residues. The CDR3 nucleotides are TGTGCCAGCAGCTCGGGACACTTGAACACTGAAGCTTTCTTT. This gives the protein CASSSGHLNTEAFF.

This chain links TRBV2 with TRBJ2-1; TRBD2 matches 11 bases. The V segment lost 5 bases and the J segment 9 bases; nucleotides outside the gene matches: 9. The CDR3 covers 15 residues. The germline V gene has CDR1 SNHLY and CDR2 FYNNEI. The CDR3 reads CASSPTSGGWGEQFF. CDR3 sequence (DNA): TGTGCCAGCAGTCCCACTAGCGGGGGCTGGGGTGAGCAGTTCTTC.

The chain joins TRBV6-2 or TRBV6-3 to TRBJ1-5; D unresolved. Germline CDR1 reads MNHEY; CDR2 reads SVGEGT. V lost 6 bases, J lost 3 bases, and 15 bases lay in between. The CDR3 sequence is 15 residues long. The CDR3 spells CASSLDAVFNQPQHF. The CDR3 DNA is TGTGCCAGCAGCCTGGACGCCGTTTTCAATCAGCCCCAGCATTTT.

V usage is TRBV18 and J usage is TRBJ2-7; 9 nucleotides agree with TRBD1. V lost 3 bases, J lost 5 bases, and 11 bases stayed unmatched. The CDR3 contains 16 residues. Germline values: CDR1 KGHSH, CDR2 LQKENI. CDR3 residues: CASSPRPGQGVNEQYF. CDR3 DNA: TGTGCCAGCTCACCGAGGCCGGGACAGGGTGTAAACGAGCAGTACTTC.

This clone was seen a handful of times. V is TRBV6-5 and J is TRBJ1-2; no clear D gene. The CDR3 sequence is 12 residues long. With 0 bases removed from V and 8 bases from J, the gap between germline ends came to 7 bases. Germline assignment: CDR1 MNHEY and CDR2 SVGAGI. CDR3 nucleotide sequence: TGTGCCAGCAGTTACTCGGGGAGAGGCTACACCTTC. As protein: CASSYSGRGYTF.

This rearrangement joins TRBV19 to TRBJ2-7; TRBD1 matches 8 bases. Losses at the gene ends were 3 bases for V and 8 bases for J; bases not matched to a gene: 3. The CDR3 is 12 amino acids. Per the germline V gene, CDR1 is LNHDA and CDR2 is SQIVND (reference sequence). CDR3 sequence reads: CASSMGQAKQYF. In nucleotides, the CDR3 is TGTGCCAGTAGTATGGGACAGGCAAAGCAGTACTTC.

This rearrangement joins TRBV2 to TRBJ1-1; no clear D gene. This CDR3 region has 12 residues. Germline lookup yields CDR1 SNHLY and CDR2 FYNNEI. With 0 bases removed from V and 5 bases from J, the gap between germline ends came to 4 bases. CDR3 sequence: CASSEAVTEAFF. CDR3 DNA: TGTGCCAGCAGTGAAGCAGTAACTGAAGCTTTCTTT.

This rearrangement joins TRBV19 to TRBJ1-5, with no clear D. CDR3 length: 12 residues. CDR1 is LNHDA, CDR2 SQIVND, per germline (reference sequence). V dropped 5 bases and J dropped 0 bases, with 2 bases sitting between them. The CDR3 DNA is TGTGCCAGTAGTTTTAGCAATCAGCCCCAGCATTTT. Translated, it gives CASSFSNQPQHF.